Presented here are 28 T cell receptor beta chains from one specimen sequenced in a study of blood T cell repertoires in COVID-19. The protocol was immunoSEQ multiplex PCR, while the TCRdb copy is restricted to in-frame clones and leaves out a portion. The table includes just over 65,000 clones, 86% detected once. The sequencing input was peripheral blood. The receptors here all came from a young man with acute or convalescent COVID-19.

This clone was detected only once. J is TRBJ2-3 and V is TRBV7-3; 8 bases align to TRBD2. CDR3 length: 14 residues. V shed 2 bases, J shed 6 bases, and the junction held 4 bases outside the gene matches. Germline values: CDR1 SGHTA, CDR2 FQGTGA. The CDR3 here is CASSLAGGYDTQYF. The CDR3 bases are TGTGCCAGCAGCTTAGCGGGAGGTTACGATACGCAGTATTTT.

The rearrangement uses TRBV7-3 and TRBJ2-5, with 8 nucleotides matching TRBD1. The trim removed 5 bases at V and 5 bases at J, leaving 16 bases unmatched. Germline assignment: CDR1 SGHTA and CDR2 FQGTGA. There are 17 residues in the CDR3. CDR3 sequence reads: CASSPGTGESGRETQYF. The CDR3 DNA follows: TGTGCCAGCAGCCCTGGGACAGGAGAGAGCGGCAGGGAGACCCAGTACTTC.

There are a few counts of this clone. The chain has TRBV13 and TRBJ2-2; 8 bases align to TRBD2. The trim removed 5 bases at V and 3 bases at J, leaving 8 bases unmatched. This CDR3 is built from 16 residues. Looked up from germline, CDR1 is PRHDT and CDR2 is FYEKMQ (reference sequence). The CDR3 loop is CASSPQTGGDTGELFF. The CDR3 region has the DNA TGTGCCAGCAGCCCCCAGACGGGAGGGGACACCGGGGAGCTGTTTTTT.

The rearrangement uses TRBV5-1 and TRBJ2-7, with TRBD1 matching over 7 bases. CDR3 length equals 13 residues. V shed 6 bases and J 4 bases; nucleotides not matched to a gene: 7. Germline CDR1 is SGHRS and CDR2 is YFSETQ. Written as DNA, the CDR3 is TGCGCCAGCATACTGACAGGGTGGTACGAGCAGTACTTC. Translating gives CASILTGWYEQYF.

This chain connects TRBV6-5 to TRBJ2-1, with TRBD2 as a possible D gene (5 bases). From germline, CDR1 is MNHEY and CDR2 SVGAGI. The germline V and J ends were trimmed by 5 bases and 0 bases, with 11 bases remaining between them. The CDR3 is made up of 15 amino acids. The CDR3 DNA reads TGTGCCAGCAGTCAATACGGGATCTCCTACAATGAGCAGTTCTTC. This encodes CASSQYGISYNEQFF.

This clone was seen more than once but under ten times. The chain links TRBV2 to TRBJ1-1; TRBD1 aligns across 7 bases. The CDR3 sequence is 14 residues long. Trimming removed 7 bases from V and 4 bases from J; junction bases left unmatched: 9. Germline CDR1 reads SNHLY; CDR2 reads FYNNEI. The CDR3 sequence: CASTTTGDSTEAFF. Here the CDR3 DNA reads TGTGCCAGCACTACCACAGGGGACTCCACTGAAGCTTTCTTT.

The chain employs TRBV24-1 and TRBJ1-2; 7 bases line up with TRBD1. The CDR3 has 15 residues. Unmatched junction bases numbered 11, after V lost 5 bases and J lost 6 bases. CDR1 KGHDR and CDR2 SFDVKD come from the germline V gene. In nucleotides, the CDR3 is TGTGCCACCAGTGGAGGGGGGAACAGGGGCGATGGCTACACCTTC. It translates to CATSGGGNRGDGYTF.

The CDR3 sequence is CASSLQGVKNIQYF. The DNA for the CDR3 is TGTGCCAGCAGCTTACAGGGAGTCAAAAACATTCAGTACTTC. V and J are TRBV5-4 and TRBJ2-4, with a weak D call TRBD1 (6 bases). Germline V gene data show CDR1 as SGHNT and CDR2 as YYREEE (reference sequence). The length of the CDR3 is 14 residues. V dropped 2 bases and J dropped 3 bases, with 9 bases sitting between them.

The chain is built from TRBV7-3 and TRBJ2-5, with D uncertain. V was trimmed by 5 bases and J by 5 bases, leaving 12 bases between them. The CDR3 is 13 residues long. The V gene's germline CDR1 is SGHTA and CDR2 FQGTGA. The chain's CDR3 is CASSAGLRETQYF. Written as DNA, the CDR3 is TGTGCCAGCAGCGCAGGTCTCAGGGAGACCCAGTACTTC.

Note on this clone: The junction differs from germline at one of its ends, possibly a read error. This chain joins TRBV10-3 and TRBJ1-2; 8 nucleotides match TRBD1. The CDR3 has 14 residues. CDR1 and CDR2 from the germline V gene are ENHRY and SYGVKD. The CDR3 reads CAISESPQGGGHTF. The CDR3 DNA reads as TGTGCCATCAGTGAGTCACCACAGGGGGGTGGCCACACCTTC.

The chain employs TRBV19 and TRBJ2-1; possibly TRBD1 for D (5 bases). The germline V gene encodes CDR1 LNHDA and CDR2 SQIVND (reference sequence). V dropped 4 bases and J dropped 8 bases, with 15 bases sitting between them. The CDR3 runs to 14 residues. In DNA, the CDR3 is TGTGCCAGTAGTAGGGGCCTAGTGGACCATGAGCAGTTCTTC. Protein product: CASSRGLVDHEQFF.

This clone was counted once. V gene TRBV5-1 combines with J gene TRBJ2-7; weak D call: TRBD2 (7 bases). The V end was cut by 3 bases, the J end by 7 bases, with 20 bases between. The CDR3 consists of 15 residues. The germline V gene encodes CDR1 SGHRS and CDR2 YFSETQ. The CDR3, as DNA: TGCGCCAGCAGCTCCGGCGAGGGGGGGGCGCGGGAGCAGTACTTC. Translating gives CASSSGEGGAREQYF.

The chain is built from TRBV9 and TRBJ2-7, with D possibly TRBD2 on 5 matching bases. V lost 0 bases and J 6 bases, leaving 10 bases between the germline ends. Germline CDR1 SGDLS, CDR2 YYNGEE. The length of the CDR3 is 13 residues. This CDR3 reads CASSVGLLSEQYF. In DNA, the CDR3 is TGTGCCAGCAGCGTAGGACTACTCTCCGAGCAGTACTTC.

This chain joins TRBV5-1 and TRBJ2-3; D might be TRBD2 (6 bases). The V and J ends lost 2 bases and 4 bases respectively, with 14 bases between them. The germline V gene encodes CDR1 SGHRS and CDR2 YFSETQ. The CDR3 loop spans 15 amino acids. CDR3 nucleotides: TGCGCCAGCAGCTTCCAGCGGGCGAGGGCAGATACGCAGTATTTT. Translating gives CASSFQRARADTQYF.

The chain recombines TRBV5-6 with TRBJ2-2, with a possible D match to TRBD1 (6 bases). The V gene's germline CDR1 is SGHDT and CDR2 YYEEEE. V was clipped by 4 bases and J by 6 bases, with 16 bases between them. There are 15 residues in the CDR3. This chain's CDR3 is CASSQLGDTSGELFF. CDR3 nucleotide sequence: TGTGCCAGCAGCCAGCTCGGGGACACGTCCGGGGAGCTGTTTTTT.

The chain joins TRBV5-4 to TRBJ2-3; 8 bases line up with TRBD1. Germline V gives CDR1 SGHNT, CDR2 YYREEE (reference sequence). This CDR3 is built from 13 residues. Germline trimming cut 8 bases from V and 5 bases from J; bases unmatched to any gene: 7. The CDR3: CASTQGTGDTQYF. In nucleotides, the CDR3 is TGTGCCAGTACACAGGGGACAGGAGATACGCAGTATTTT.

The chain employs TRBV30 and TRBJ1-4; perhaps TRBD1 as D (6 bases). The CDR3 extends over 14 amino acids. The V gene lost 6 bases and the J gene lost 8 bases, with 19 bases spanning the gap. Looked up from germline, CDR1 is GTSNPN and CDR2 is SVGIG (reference sequence). The CDR3 region has the DNA TGTGCCTGTACTAACAGGGCTAGCCACGAAAAACTGTTTTTT. Its translation: CACTNRASHEKLFF.

The chain has TRBV9 and TRBJ2-1; 15 positions agree with TRBD2. There are 17 residues in the CDR3. From germline, CDR1 is SGDLS and CDR2 YYNGEE. V lost 3 bases and J lost 2; bases outside the gene matches: 3. Here the CDR3 reads CASSGRTSGRAYNEQFF. CDR3 nucleotides: TGTGCCAGCAGCGGAAGGACTAGCGGGAGGGCCTACAATGAGCAGTTCTTC.

The chain joins TRBV28 to TRBJ2-2, with TRBD2 identical over 7 bases. The CDR3 sequence is 14 residues long. Germline CDR1 reads MDHEN; CDR2 reads SYDVKM. The V and J ends lost 6 bases and 5 bases, in that order; junction bases with no gene match: 6. The CDR3 DNA sequence: TGTGCCAGCAGCGAGGGAGGGCCTACCGGGGAGCTGTTTTTT. Translated: CASSEGGPTGELFF.

The chain has TRBV12-3 or TRBV12-4 and TRBJ2-7; TRBD2 matches at 7 bases. V shed 6 bases, J shed 3 bases, and the junction held 2 bases outside the gene matches. There are 12 residues in the CDR3. CDR3 bases: TGTGCCAGCAGCGGGGGGATCTACGAGCAGTACTTC. Translation gives CASSGGIYEQYF.

The rearrangement uses TRBV28 and TRBJ1-5; D is uncertain. The CDR3 spans 13 residues. The germline V gene has CDR1 MDHEN and CDR2 SYDVKM. With 5 bases removed from V and 7 bases from J, the gap between germline ends came to 12 bases. The DNA for the CDR3 is TGTGCCAGCAGTCTTAATGCGGGACAGCCCCAGCATTTT. Protein sequence: CASSLNAGQPQHF.

CDR3 protein: CATSGTGTFAGELFF. As DNA, the CDR3 is TGTGCCACCAGTGGGACCGGGACTTTCGCCGGGGAGCTGTTTTTT. The rearrangement uses TRBV24-1 and TRBJ2-2; D is possibly TRBD2 (6 bases). The CDR3 runs to 15 residues. The germline V gene encodes CDR1 KGHDR and CDR2 SFDVKD. Trimming left V 5 bases short and J 6 bases short, with 15 bases between.

This sequence joins TRBV5-1 and TRBJ2-1; 13 bases fit TRBD2. The trim removed 4 bases at V and 2 bases at J, leaving 3 bases unmatched. The V gene's germline CDR1 is SGHRS and CDR2 YFSETQ. The CDR3 is made up of 16 amino acids. DNA of the CDR3: TGCGCCAGCAGCGGGGGACTAGCGGGGACCTACAATGAGCAGTTCTTC. Its translation is CASSGGLAGTYNEQFF. Full variable domain (rest looked up from reference TRBV5-1 and TRBJ2-1): KAGVTQTPRYLIKTRGQQVTLSCSPISGHRSVSWYQQTPGQGLQFLFEYFSETQRNKGNFPGRFSGRQFSNSRSEMNVSTLELGDSALYLCASSGGLAGTYNEQFFGPGTRLTVL.

V gene TRBV7-9 combines with J gene TRBJ2-1; 11 positions match TRBD2. The germline CDR1 and CDR2 sequences are SEHNR and FQNEAQ (reference sequence). The CDR3 runs to 16 residues. V shed 5 bases, J shed 4 bases, and the junction held 7 bases outside the gene matches. The CDR3 DNA reads as TGTGCCAGCAGCCGTTCACTAGCGGGAGCGTACAATGAGCAGTTCTTC. The encoded protein is CASSRSLAGAYNEQFF.

V gene TRBV5-8 combines with J gene TRBJ1-6; D not resolved. Germline-derived CDR1 and CDR2 are SGHTS and YDEGEE. The CDR3 length is 14 residues. V shed 2 bases and J shed 8 bases, with 11 bases lying between them. The CDR3 is CASSLLPYDSPLHF. In nucleotides, the CDR3 is TGTGCCAGCAGCTTACTGCCGTACGATTCACCCCTCCACTTT.

V and J are TRBV2 and TRBJ2-2; tentatively, D is TRBD2 (5 bases). V was clipped by 3 bases and J by 1 base, with 9 bases between them. Germline V CDR1 and CDR2: SNHLY, FYNNEI. This CDR3 region has 15 residues. CDR3 nucleotides: TGTGCCAGCAGTGACCGGAGGCGGAACACCGGGGAGCTGTTTTTT. It translates to CASSDRRRNTGELFF. Full variable domain (remainder filled in from reference TRBV2 and TRBJ2-2): EPEVTQTPSHQVTQMGQEVILRCVPISNHLYFYWYRQILGQKVEFLVSFYNNEISEKSEIFDDQFSVERPDGSNFTLKIRSTKLEDSAMYFCASSDRRRNTGELFFGEGSRLTVL.

CDR3 protein: CASSQGPGNSPLHF. For the CDR3, the DNA is TGTGCCAGCAGCCAGGGTCCGGGTAATTCACCCCTCCACTTT. This chain joins TRBV28 and TRBJ1-6; D possibly corresponds to TRBD1 (5 bases). The CDR3 runs to 14 residues. Germline loops: CDR1 MDHEN, CDR2 SYDVKM. V shed 6 bases and J shed 6 bases, with 12 bases lying between them.

This chain joins TRBV19 and TRBJ2-2; 7 bases align to TRBD2. The CDR3 spans 15 residues. V lost 5 bases to trimming and J lost 0 bases; unmatched junction nucleotides: 3. The V gene's germline CDR1 is LNHDA and CDR2 SQIVND (reference sequence). CDR3 in amino acids: CASSVGLTNTGELFF. The CDR3 DNA reads as TGTGCCAGTAGTGTGGGACTAACGAACACCGGGGAGCTGTTTTTT.